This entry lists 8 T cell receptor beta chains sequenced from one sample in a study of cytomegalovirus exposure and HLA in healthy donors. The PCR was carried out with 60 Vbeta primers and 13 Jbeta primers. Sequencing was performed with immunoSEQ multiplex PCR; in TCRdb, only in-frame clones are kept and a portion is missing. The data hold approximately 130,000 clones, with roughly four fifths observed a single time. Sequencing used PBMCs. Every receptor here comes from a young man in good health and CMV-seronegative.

CDR3 DNA: TGTGCCAGCAGCGCCATAGGGAGCGGGGGGTTACTGGGCGAGCAGTACTTC. This codes for CASSAIGSGGLLGEQYF. The V and J genes are TRBV9 and TRBJ2-7; TRBD2 agrees at 9 bases. V trimming: 3 bases; J trimming: 6 bases; junction bases outside the gene matches: 16. The CDR3 totals 17 residues. CDR1 and CDR2 from the germline V gene are SGDLS and YYNGEE.

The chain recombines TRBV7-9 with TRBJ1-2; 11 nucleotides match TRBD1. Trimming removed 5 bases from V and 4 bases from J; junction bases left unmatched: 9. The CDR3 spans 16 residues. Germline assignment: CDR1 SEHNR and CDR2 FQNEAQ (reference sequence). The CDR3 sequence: CASSTWTGGFSYGYTF. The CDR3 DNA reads TGTGCCAGCAGCACTTGGACAGGGGGCTTTTCCTATGGCTACACCTTC.

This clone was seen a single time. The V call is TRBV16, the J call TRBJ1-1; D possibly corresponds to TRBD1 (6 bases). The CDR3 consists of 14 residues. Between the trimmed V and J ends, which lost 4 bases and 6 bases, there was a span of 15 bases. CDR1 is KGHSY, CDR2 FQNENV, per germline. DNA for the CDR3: TGTGCCAGCAGCCCCACAGGGCTGGGGCCTGAAGCTTTCTTT. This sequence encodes CASSPTGLGPEAFF. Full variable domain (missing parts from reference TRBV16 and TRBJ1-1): GEEVAQTPKHLVRGEGQKAKLYCAPIKGHSYVFWYQQVLKNEFKFLISFQNENVFDETGMPKERFSAKCLPNSPCSLEIQATKLEDSAVYFCASSPTGLGPEAFFGQGTRLTVV.

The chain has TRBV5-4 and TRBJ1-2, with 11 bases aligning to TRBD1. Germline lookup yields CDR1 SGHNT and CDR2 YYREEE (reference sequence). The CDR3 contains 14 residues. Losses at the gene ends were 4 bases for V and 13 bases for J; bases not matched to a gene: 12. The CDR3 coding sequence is TGTGCCAGCAGCGAAGGACAGGGGGCGAAGGGGAGCACCTTC. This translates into CASSEGQGAKGSTF. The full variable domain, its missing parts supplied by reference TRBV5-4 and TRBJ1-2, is ETGVTQSPTHLIKTRGQQVTLRCSSQSGHNTVSWYQQALGQGPQFIFQYYREEENGRGNFPPRFSGLQFPNYSSELNVNALELDDSALYLCASSEGQGAKGSTFGSGTRLTVV.

In DNA form, the CDR3 reads TGTGCCAGCAGCACCCGACTAGGCTCCTACAATGAGCAGTTCTTC. It specifies CASSTRLGSYNEQFF. V usage is TRBV5-4 and J usage is TRBJ2-1, with D possibly TRBD2 on 6 matching bases. The germline V gene has CDR1 SGHNT and CDR2 YYREEE (reference sequence). The CDR3 contains 15 residues. V was shortened by 4 bases and J by 0 bases, with 11 bases between the two germline ends. Variable domain in full (rest from reference TRBV5-4 and TRBJ2-1): ETGVTQSPTHLIKTRGQQVTLRCSSQSGHNTVSWYQQALGQGPQFIFQYYREEENGRGNFPPRFSGLQFPNYSSELNVNALELDDSALYLCASSTRLGSYNEQFFGPGTRLTVL.

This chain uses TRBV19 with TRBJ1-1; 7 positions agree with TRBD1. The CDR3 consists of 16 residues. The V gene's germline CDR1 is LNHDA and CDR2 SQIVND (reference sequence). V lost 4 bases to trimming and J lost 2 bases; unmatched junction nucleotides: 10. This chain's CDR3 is CASSNSQGWLNTEAFF. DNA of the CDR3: TGTGCCAGTAGTAACTCACAGGGGTGGTTAAACACTGAAGCTTTCTTT.

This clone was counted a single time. The chain's CDR3 is CASSLSDRANSPLHF. The CDR3 DNA reads as TGTGCCAGCTCACTCTCCGACAGGGCCAATTCACCCCTCCACTTT. The V call is TRBV18, the J call TRBJ1-6; 7 positions agree with TRBD1. Trimming cost V 4 bases and J 7 bases; bases outside gene matches: 7. Germline-derived CDR1 and CDR2 are KGHSH and LQKENI. This CDR3 has 15 amino acids.

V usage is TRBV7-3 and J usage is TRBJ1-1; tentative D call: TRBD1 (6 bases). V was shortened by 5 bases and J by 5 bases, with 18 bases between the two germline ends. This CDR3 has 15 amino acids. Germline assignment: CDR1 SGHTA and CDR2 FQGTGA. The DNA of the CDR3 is TGTGCCAGCAGCCCCGGGGGGGCGCGGGAAACTGAAGCTTTCTTT. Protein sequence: CASSPGGARETEAFF.